The 15 T cell receptor beta chains given below trace back to one sample, sequenced in a study of spatial heterogeneity in lung cancer (dated by TCRdb to between 2018 and 2020). Libraries came from 5' RACE. Reads for this sample came from a NextSeq 500. TCRdb passed the public sequencing reads through fastp at Q25 and MiXCR, retaining productive beta sequences. Identical CDR3 proteins give one entry, which carries the most common genes and DNA. Within this sample are 40,000 to 45,000 distinct CDR3 sequences, with roughly an eighth of them counted one time only. 50% to 65% of the sample goes to the ten largest clones. The time point label corresponds to: sample taken at primary tumor resection. The sequenced sample was PBMCs, obtained at surgery. These receptor sequences come from a male donor with early-stage non-small cell lung cancer.

This chain links TRBV7-9 with TRBJ1-4, with 8 bases matching TRBD1. Germline-derived CDR1 and CDR2 are SEHNR and FQNEAQ (reference sequence). With 5 bases clipped from V and 7 bases from J, the junction kept 9 bases outside the gene matches. This CDR3 is built from 15 residues. CDR3 bases: TGTGCCAGCAGCCAATCCAGGACAGGGCCTGAAAAACTGTTTTTT. It encodes CASSQSRTGPEKLFF.

This clonotype was observed many times. The chain couples TRBV3-1 to TRBJ2-7, with D possibly matching TRBD2 (6 bases). V lost 1 base and J lost 3, with 13 bases in between. Germline V lookup: CDR1 LGHDT, CDR2 YNNKEL (reference sequence). This CDR3 spans 15 amino acids. This CDR3 reads CASSQVGTGVYEQYF. The CDR3, as DNA: TGTGCCAGCAGCCAAGTGGGGACGGGGGTCTACGAGCAGTACTTC.

V gene TRBV19 combines with J gene TRBJ2-1; D gene uncertain. This CDR3 is 12 amino acids long. V lost 1 base and J 7 bases, leaving 5 bases between the germline ends. Germline V CDR1 and CDR2: LNHDA, SQIVND (reference sequence). The CDR3 protein is CASSIGDNEQFF. The CDR3 DNA sequence: TGTGCCAGTAGTATAGGTGATAATGAGCAGTTCTTC. Looking up the rest from reference TRBV19 and TRBJ2-1 gives the full variable domain: DGGITQSPKYLFRKEGQNVTLSCEQNLNHDAMYWYRQDPGQGLRLIYYSQIVNDFQKGDIAEGYSVSREKKESFPLTVTSAQKNPTAFYLCASSIGDNEQFFGPGTRLTVL.

This clonotype was counted a few times. This chain links TRBV9 with TRBJ1-6, with 7 bases lining up with TRBD1. The CDR3 sequence is 15 residues long. Trimming at V came to 4 bases and at J to 7 bases, leaving 8 bases not matched to a gene. The germline gives CDR1 SGDLS, CDR2 YYNGEE. The DNA of the CDR3 is TGTGCCAGCAGCAAATTACAGGGGTGGAATTCACCCCTCCACTTT. Translated, it gives CASSKLQGWNSPLHF.

This clonotype was observed a handful of times. The V gene is TRBV5-6, the J gene TRBJ1-1, with no clear D. Germline values: CDR1 SGHDT, CDR2 YYEEEE. V dropped 1 base and J dropped 0 bases, with 13 bases sitting between them. CDR3 length equals 16 residues. The CDR3 protein is CASSLWSGTLNTEAFF. In nucleotides, the CDR3 is TGTGCCAGCAGCTTGTGGTCCGGAACGCTGAACACTGAAGCTTTCTTT.

This clonotype was observed many times. The V gene is TRBV3-1, the J gene TRBJ1-1; D is perhaps TRBD1 (6 bases). Germline CDR1 is LGHDT and CDR2 is YNNKEL (reference sequence). Deletions cut 1 base from V and 6 bases from J, with 9 bases between. The CDR3 spans 13 residues. The CDR3 sequence: CASSQGRGAEAFF. CDR3 DNA sequence: TGTGCCAGCAGCCAAGGCAGGGGTGCTGAAGCTTTCTTT.

This clonotype has only a few counts. This rearrangement joins TRBV7-2 to TRBJ1-2; D is uncertain. Germline CDR1 SGHTA, CDR2 FQGNSA. The CDR3 length is 12 residues. The V gene lost 4 bases and the J gene lost 1 base, with 4 bases spanning the gap. The CDR3: CASSWGNYGYTF. The CDR3 bases are TGTGCCAGCAGCTGGGGTAACTATGGCTACACCTTC.

CDR3 DNA: TGCGCCAGCAGCTTCGGGGCCCTCACAGATACGCAGTATTTT. It translates to CASSFGALTDTQYF. The chain combines TRBV5-1 with TRBJ2-3; D is possibly TRBD1 or TRBD2 (5 bases each). Germline-derived CDR1 and CDR2 are SGHRS and YFSETQ. The CDR3 spans 14 residues. V was pared by 2 bases and J by 2 bases, with 9 bases between. Together with reference TRBV5-1 and TRBJ2-3, the CDR3 gives the full variable domain: KAGVTQTPRYLIKTRGQQVTLSCSPISGHRSVSWYQQTPGQGLQFLFEYFSETQRNKGNFPGRFSGRQFSNSRSEMNVSTLELGDSALYLCASSFGALTDTQYFGPGTRLTVL.

This clonotype was detected a few times. The chain uses TRBV4-1 and TRBJ1-4; 8 nucleotides line up with TRBD1. The ends lost 4 bases at V and 8 bases at J; junction bases unmatched: 6. The CDR3 runs 14 residues. Per germline, CDR1 MGHRA and CDR2 YSYEKL. The CDR3 loop reads CASSLDREGEKLFF. CDR3 nucleotides: TGCGCCAGCAGCCTGGACAGGGAGGGAGAAAAACTGTTTTTT.

This clonotype was seen at least ten times. CDR3 amino acids: CASSQTSGSSYEQYF. The CDR3 DNA follows: TGCGCCAGCAGCCAGACTAGCGGGAGCTCCTACGAGCAGTACTTC. V usage is TRBV4-1 and J usage is TRBJ2-7, with TRBD2 matching 12 bases. The CDR3 has 15 amino acids. Germline assignment: CDR1 MGHRA and CDR2 YSYEKL. J gave up 0 bases and V 3 bases, and 0 bases lay outside the gene matches.

In its sample, this clonotype was seen a few times. This chain joins TRBV29-1 and TRBJ1-1; TRBD1 aligns across 8 bases. The V segment lost 8 bases and the J segment 5 bases; nucleotides outside the gene matches: 13. Looked up from germline, CDR1 is SQVTM and CDR2 is ANQGSEA. The length of the CDR3 is 14 residues. The CDR3, as DNA: TGCAGCCCTAGGAAGACAGGGGCTAGGACTGAAGCTTTCTTT. Its translation: CSPRKTGARTEAFF.

This clonotype showed up just a few times. The chain uses TRBV20-1 and TRBJ2-2; D possibly matches TRBD1 or TRBD2 (5 bases each). Trimming left V 1 base short and J 1 base short, with 7 bases between. The germline V gene has CDR1 DFQATT and CDR2 SNEGSKA (reference sequence). This CDR3 has 14 amino acids. The CDR3 sequence is CSARGDGNTGELFF. In DNA form, the CDR3 reads TGCAGTGCTAGAGGGGACGGGAACACCGGGGAGCTGTTTTTT.

In its sample, this clonotype was seen many times. The chain links TRBV11-2 to TRBJ2-1; 9 nucleotides line up with TRBD2. Germline CDR1 and CDR2: SGHAT and FQNNGV. This CDR3 region has 15 residues. Germline trimming cut 5 bases from V and 0 bases from J; bases unmatched to any gene: 2. The CDR3 here is CASSETSGSYNEQFF. CDR3 coding DNA: TGTGCCAGCAGCGAGACTAGCGGCTCCTACAATGAGCAGTTCTTC.

This clonotype was seen a few times. The chain uses TRBV24-1 and TRBJ1-2, with unresolved D. The length of the CDR3 is 12 residues. Trimming cost V 9 bases and J 4 bases, with 11 bases left between them. Germline V CDR1 and CDR2: KGHDR, SFDVKD. This chain's CDR3 is CATGGLGYGYTF. The CDR3 DNA follows: TGTGCCACCGGCGGTTTGGGCTATGGCTACACCTTC.

This clonotype was picked up many times. The CDR3 DNA reads TGCAGTGCTAAGGGACAGGCCGATAATGAAAAACTGTTTTTT. Amino acids: CSAKGQADNEKLFF. The J gene is TRBJ1-4, the V gene TRBV20-1, with 8 positions matching TRBD1. The CDR3 is made up of 14 amino acids. CDR1 and CDR2 from the germline V gene are DFQATT and SNEGSKA (reference sequence). With 4 bases clipped from V and 4 bases from J, the junction kept 5 bases outside the gene matches.